Detailed here is one T cell receptor (beta chain). The sample belongs to a study of healthy donors' naive CD4 and CD8 T cells. Turning to the study itself: A new alpha primer set targeted every functional IMGT alpha variant.

TCR libraries were built from about 0.55 ug of total RNA by linear amplification. TCRdb re-called the reads through MiXCR, storing one row per CDR3 protein. Found here are roughly 200,000 distinct CDR3 sequences, around 74% of them singletons; the top ten hold roughly 2.3%. Naive T cells were sorted: CD4+CD8-CD45RO-CD45RA+ for CD4+, CD8+CD4-CD45RA+CD27bright for CD8+. Trimming removed 1 base from V and 5 bases from J, with 6 bases in between. The CDR3 totals 13 residues. Per germline, CDR1 LNHDA and CDR2 SQIVND (reference sequence). The chain couples TRBV19 to TRBJ1-5; D is ambiguous. Sequenced: naive CD4+ and CD8+ T cells sorted from blood, pooled from several donors. The sequence derives from a pool of human donors in good health; the sample pools cells from several healthy donors. The CDR3 region is CASSIAADQPQHF. In nucleotides, the CDR3 is TGTGCCAGTAGTATAGCCGCGGATCAGCCCCAGCATTTT.